This is a list of T cell receptor beta chains from one sample in a study of blood T cell repertoires in COVID-19. Libraries were prepared by immunoSEQ multiplex PCR; TCRdb keeps only in-frame clonotypes and omits some of them. The sample consists of 200,000 or so clones, about nine tenths of them appearing once. The sequenced sample consisted of peripheral blood. The receptors stem from a woman in her 70s with acute or convalescent COVID-19. CDR3s include the opening cysteine and the closing phenylalanine or tryptophan. The D gene is left open where the match is weak. A clone size is listed for some rows: how often the clone was seen (once, few, many), or a class if it is expanded.

V gene,J gene,D gene,clone size,CDR3 DNA,CDR3 protein
TRBV7-8,TRBJ2-1,NA,once,TGTGCCAGCAGCTTAGGCCGGGACTTTCCCAATGAGCAGTTCTTC,CASSLGRDFPNEQFF
TRBV5-4,TRBJ2-1,NA,once,TGTGCCAGCAGCTTGGGTAGACTAGTCGGAAATGAGCAGTTCTTC,CASSLGRLVGNEQFF
TRBV7-8,TRBJ1-3,NA,NA,TGTGCCAGCAGCCTAGGGGTCGGGGGAAACACCATATATTTT,CASSLGVGGNTIYF
TRBV3-1/TRBV3-2,TRBJ1-1,TRBD1,NA,TGTGCCAGCAGCCAAGATAGGGGGACAGGGCTGAACACTGAAGCTTTCTTT,CASSQDRGTGLNTEAFF
TRBV4-2,TRBJ1-5,NA,NA,TGTGCCAGCAGCCAAGATCTCGGGGGGGAGAGGGATCAGCCCCAGCATTTT,CASSQDLGGERDQPQHF
TRBV5-1,TRBJ2-5,NA,NA,TGCGCCAGCAGCTCCCGCCTTGGAGGCGAGACCCAGTACTTC,CASSSRLGGETQYF
TRBV7-9,TRBJ1-6,NA,NA,TGTGCCAGCAGCTTAATAACCGGGACTGGGGCTTCACCCCTCCACTTT,CASSLITGTGASPLHF
TRBV7-9,TRBJ2-5,NA,NA,TGTGCCAGCAGTTCGGGTCTCCCCCGAGAGACCCAGTACTTC,CASSSGLPRETQYF
TRBV6-5,TRBJ1-2,TRBD1,once,TGTGCCAGCAGTATAGGGACAGGACTGTATGGCTACACCTTC,CASSIGTGLYGYTF
TRBV5-1,TRBJ1-4,TRBD1,NA,TGCGCCAGCAGACCGACAGGGTTGGTTATTGAAAAACTGTTTTTT,CASRPTGLVIEKLFF
TRBV28,TRBJ1-5,NA,NA,TGTGCCAGCAGCTCCGACAGCCTCTATAGCAATCAGCCCCAGCATTTT,CASSSDSLYSNQPQHF
TRBV5-1,TRBJ1-1,NA,NA,TGCGCCAGCAGCATTGACAGACCCACTGAAGCTTTCTTT,CASSIDRPTEAFF
TRBV6-6,TRBJ2-1,TRBD2,NA,TGTGCCAGCAGCCCCGGGGGGACTGAGCAGTTCTTC,CASSPGGTEQFF
TRBV28,TRBJ2-7,TRBD2,NA,TGTGCCAGCAGGTCCTGGACTAGCGGGAGGAGTTACGAGCAGTACTTC,CASRSWTSGRSYEQYF
TRBV27,TRBJ2-7,TRBD2,NA,TGTGCCAGCAGTCCAACCCAGGGGCTAGCGGGAGTATACGAGCAGTACTTC,CASSPTQGLAGVYEQYF
TRBV12-3/TRBV12-4,TRBJ1-5,NA,NA,TGTGCCAGCAGTTCCGGAGATCAGCCCCAGCATTTT,CASSSGDQPQHF
TRBV28,TRBJ1-1,NA,NA,TGTGCCAGCAGTCAGGGGCTTGGCGCTTTCTTT,CASSQGLGAFF
TRBV7-2,TRBJ2-7,NA,NA,TGTGCCAGCAGCCTCGTGGAAGACAGATCGAGGTACGAGCAGTACTTC,CASSLVEDRSRYEQYF
TRBV9,TRBJ2-3,NA,NA,TGTGCCAGCAGCGTAGGGTGGGCGGGGACCACAGATACGCAGTATTTT,CASSVGWAGTTDTQYF
TRBV5-4,TRBJ2-7,TRBD1,NA,TGTGCCAGCAGCTTGCCGGACAGGGCCTACGAGCAGTACTTC,CASSLPDRAYEQYF
TRBV11-2,TRBJ1-4,NA,NA,TGTGCCAGCAGCTTAGTCTCTTGGGCTGAATCTAATGAAAAACTGTTTTTT,CASSLVSWAESNEKLFF
TRBV4-2,TRBJ1-6,NA,NA,TGTGCCAGCAGCCAAGACCCCCTTGCCCTCCACTTT,CASSQDPLALHF
TRBV10-1,TRBJ2-2,TRBD2,NA,TGCGCCAGCAGCGTAGCGGGCGGCACCGGGGAGCTGTTTTTT,CASSVAGGTGELFF
TRBV2,TRBJ1-3,NA,few,TGTGCCAGCAGTGTAGGGGCTACTGGAAACACCATATATTTT,CASSVGATGNTIYF